This T cell receptor beta chain was identified during a study of identical twins. Study observations and caveats: Models predicted too little out-of-frame TCR alpha sharing in monozygotic twins. In beta out-of-frame sequences, the excess sharing between twins was weaker. Shared out-of-frame alpha sequences (those common to twins) showed excess low generation probability.

This clonotype was seen more than once but under ten times. Its antigen is not identified. It was template switching that added a universal primer site, and there were unique molecular identifiers on the cDNA. TCRdb analysed the 5' RACE reads with MiXCR anew, one entry per CDR3 protein. The sample holds around 220,000 distinct CDR3 sequences, 11% to 15% seen once. Germline V lookup: CDR1 MNHNS, CDR2 SASEGT. The J segment lost 8 bases and the V segment lost 6 bases, leaving 19 bases of the junction unmatched. The CDR3 contains 17 residues. Sequencing was carried out using memory (CD45RO+) T cells sorted from blood. The chain uses TRBV6-1 and TRBJ2-1; 7 bases are shared with TRBD2. This TCR came from a woman aged 18-35 years in good health. The CDR3 DNA is TGTGCCAGCAGCCCCGGTGGGGCGGGAGTCTCGGGCGATGAGCAGTTCTTC. Translated, it gives CASSPGGAGVSGDEQFF.